This TCR beta chain was found in a study of blood T cells in healthy people across ages. Notes on the study in general: Older individuals had lower TCR beta diversity per million T cells (the decline was roughly linear). Strongly correlated with naive T cell percentage was TCR beta diversity. More naive CD4+ cells and higher diversity were found in long-lived than in aged donors.

This CDR3 is built from 15 residues. V was cut by 4 bases and J by 10 bases, with 25 bases left in between. CDR1 and CDR2 from the germline V gene are SQVTM and ANQGSEA. On this clonotype itself: The antigen is unknown.

Primers used in a second PCR of about 6 to 11 cycles were a sample-barcoded 5' primer and a J-beta primer mix. TCRdb re-called the 5' RACE reads through MiXCR, storing one row per CDR3 protein. Counted here are around 1.5 million distinct CDR3 sequences, approximately 42% occurring once; the ten biggest clones make up approximately 7.9%. The amount of total RNA extracted per sample was at least 5.5 micrograms. The gene calls are TRBV29-1 and TRBJ1-1; D is possibly TRBD1 (6 bases). Sequencing was carried out using blood. The origin of this receptor is a woman aged 18-29 years in good health. CDR3: CSVVLYGALQGRAFF. In DNA form, the CDR3 reads TGCAGCGTTGTCCTATACGGGGCCCTTCAGGGGAGAGCTTTCTTT.